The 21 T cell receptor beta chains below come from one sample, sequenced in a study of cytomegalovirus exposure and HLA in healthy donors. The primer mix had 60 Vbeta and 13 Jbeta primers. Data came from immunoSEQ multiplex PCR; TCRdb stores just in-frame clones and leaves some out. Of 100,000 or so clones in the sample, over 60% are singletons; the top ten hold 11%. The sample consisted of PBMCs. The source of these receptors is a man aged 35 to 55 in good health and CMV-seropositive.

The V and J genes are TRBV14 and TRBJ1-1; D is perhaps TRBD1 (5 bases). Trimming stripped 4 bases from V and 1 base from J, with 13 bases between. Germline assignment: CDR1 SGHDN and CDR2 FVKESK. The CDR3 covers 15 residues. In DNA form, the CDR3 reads TGTGCCAGCAGCCGAGCGAGCGGGGGGAACACTGAAGCTTTCTTT. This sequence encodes CASSRASGGNTEAFF. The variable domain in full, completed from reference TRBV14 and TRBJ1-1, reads EAGVTQFPSHSVIEKGQTVTLRCDPISGHDNLYWYRRVMGKEIKFLLHFVKESKQDESGMPNNRFLAERTGGTYSTLKVQPAELEDSGVYFCASSRASGGNTEAFFGQGTRLTVV.

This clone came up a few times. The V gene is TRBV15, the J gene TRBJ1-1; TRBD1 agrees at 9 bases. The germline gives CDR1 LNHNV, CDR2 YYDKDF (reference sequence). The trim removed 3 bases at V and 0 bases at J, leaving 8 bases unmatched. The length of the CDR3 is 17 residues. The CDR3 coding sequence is TGTGCCACCAGCAGGCGGACAGGGGAGGAGGTGAACACTGAAGCTTTCTTT. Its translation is CATSRRTGEEVNTEAFF.

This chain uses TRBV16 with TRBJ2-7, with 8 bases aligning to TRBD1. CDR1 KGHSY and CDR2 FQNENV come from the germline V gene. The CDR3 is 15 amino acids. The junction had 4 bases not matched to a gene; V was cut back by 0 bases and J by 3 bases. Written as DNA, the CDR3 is TGTGCCAGCAGCCAATCTAACAGGGGGGTCTACGAGCAGTACTTC. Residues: CASSQSNRGVYEQYF.

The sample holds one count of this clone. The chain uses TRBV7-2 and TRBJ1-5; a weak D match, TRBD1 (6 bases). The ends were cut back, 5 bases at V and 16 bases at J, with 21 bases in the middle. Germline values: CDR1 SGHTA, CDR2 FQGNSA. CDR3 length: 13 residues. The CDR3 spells CASSRTLQGSFHF. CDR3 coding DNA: TGTGCCAGCAGCCGTACTTTACAGGGCTCTTTCCATTTT.

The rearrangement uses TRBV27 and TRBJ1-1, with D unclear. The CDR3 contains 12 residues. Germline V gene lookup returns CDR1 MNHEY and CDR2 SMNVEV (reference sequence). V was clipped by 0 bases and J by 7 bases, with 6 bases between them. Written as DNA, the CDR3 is TGTGCCAGCAGTTTATCGGGCAGTGAAGCTTTCTTT. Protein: CASSLSGSEAFF.

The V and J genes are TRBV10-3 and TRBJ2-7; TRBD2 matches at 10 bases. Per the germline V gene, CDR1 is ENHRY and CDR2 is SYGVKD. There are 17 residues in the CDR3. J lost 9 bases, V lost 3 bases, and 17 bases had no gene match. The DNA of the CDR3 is TGTGCCATCAGTGATTTAGCGGGGGGCCTAGCTCCTAGTGGGCAGTACTTC. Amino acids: CAISDLAGGLAPSGQYF.

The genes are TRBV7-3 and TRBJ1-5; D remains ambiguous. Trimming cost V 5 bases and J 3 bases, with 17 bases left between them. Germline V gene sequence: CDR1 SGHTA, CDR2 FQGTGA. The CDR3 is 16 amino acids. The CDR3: CASSHTPGMPNQPQHF. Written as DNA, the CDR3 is TGTGCCAGCAGCCATACCCCTGGCATGCCCAATCAGCCCCAGCATTTT.

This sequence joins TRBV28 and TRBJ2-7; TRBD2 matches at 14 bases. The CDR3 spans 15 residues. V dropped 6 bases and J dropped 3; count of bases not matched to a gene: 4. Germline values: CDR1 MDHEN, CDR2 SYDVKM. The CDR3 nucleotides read TGTGCCAGCAGCCGAGGGACTAGCGGGGGCTACGAGCAGTACTTC. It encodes CASSRGTSGGYEQYF.

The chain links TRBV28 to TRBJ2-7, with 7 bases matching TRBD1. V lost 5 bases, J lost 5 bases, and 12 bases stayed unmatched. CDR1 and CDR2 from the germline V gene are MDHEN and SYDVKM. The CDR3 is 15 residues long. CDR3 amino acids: CASSTPTGSKHEQYF. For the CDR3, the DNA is TGTGCCAGCAGTACACCGACAGGGAGTAAGCACGAGCAGTACTTC. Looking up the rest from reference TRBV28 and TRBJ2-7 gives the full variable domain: DVKVTQSSRYLVKRTGEKVFLECVQDMDHENMFWYRQDPGLGLRLIYFSYDVKMKEKGDIPEGYSVSREKKERFSLILESASTNQTSMYLCASSTPTGSKHEQYFGPGTRLTVT.

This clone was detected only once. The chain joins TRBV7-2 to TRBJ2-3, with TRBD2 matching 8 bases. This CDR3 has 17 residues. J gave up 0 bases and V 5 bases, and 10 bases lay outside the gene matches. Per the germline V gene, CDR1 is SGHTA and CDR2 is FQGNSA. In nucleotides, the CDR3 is TGTGCCAGCAGCCCCTCAAGCGGGAGTGCTAGCACAGATACGCAGTATTTT. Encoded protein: CASSPSSGSASTDTQYF.

In nucleotides, the CDR3 is TGTGCCAGCAGCTTAGTTCGGGGGGGGCCCTACAATGAGCAGTTCTTC. This gives the protein CASSLVRGGPYNEQFF. This chain joins TRBV7-3 and TRBJ2-1, with 8 positions matching TRBD2. The trim removed 2 bases at V and 2 bases at J, leaving 5 bases unmatched. The CDR3 has 16 residues. The germline gives CDR1 SGHTA, CDR2 FQGTGA.

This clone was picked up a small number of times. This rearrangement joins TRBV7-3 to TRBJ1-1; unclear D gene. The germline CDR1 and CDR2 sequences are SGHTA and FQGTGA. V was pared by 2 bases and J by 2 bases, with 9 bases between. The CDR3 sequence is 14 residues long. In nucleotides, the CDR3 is TGTGCCAGCAGCTTACACAGTGCTAACACTGAAGCTTTCTTT. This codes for CASSLHSANTEAFF.

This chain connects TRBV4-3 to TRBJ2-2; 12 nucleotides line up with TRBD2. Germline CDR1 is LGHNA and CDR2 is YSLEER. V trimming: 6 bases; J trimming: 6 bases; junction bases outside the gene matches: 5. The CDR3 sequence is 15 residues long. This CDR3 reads CASRSLAGGPGELFF. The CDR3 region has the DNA TGCGCCAGCAGGAGCCTAGCGGGGGGGCCCGGGGAGCTGTTTTTT.

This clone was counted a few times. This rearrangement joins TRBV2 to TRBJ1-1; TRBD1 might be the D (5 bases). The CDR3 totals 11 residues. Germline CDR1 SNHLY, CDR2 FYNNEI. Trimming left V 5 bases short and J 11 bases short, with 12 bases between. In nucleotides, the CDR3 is TGTGCCAGCAGTAAACAGGTTGCCGCTTTCTTT. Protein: CASSKQVAAFF.

The CDR3 DNA reads TGCGCCAGCAGCTTGGGGGGGCCGGCCACTGAAGCTTTCTTT. Translation gives CASSLGGPATEAFF. The rearrangement links TRBV5-1 to TRBJ1-1; a possible D gene is TRBD1 (6 bases). Germline CDR1 is SGHRS and CDR2 is YFSETQ. Trimming pared 0 bases from V and 4 bases from J, leaving 10 bases between. CDR3 size: 14 residues.

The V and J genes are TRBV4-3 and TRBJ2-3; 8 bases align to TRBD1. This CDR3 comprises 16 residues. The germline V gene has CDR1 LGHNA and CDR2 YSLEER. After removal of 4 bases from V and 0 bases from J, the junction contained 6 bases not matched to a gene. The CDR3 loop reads CASSPADRASTDTQYF. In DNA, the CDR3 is TGCGCCAGCAGCCCGGCGGACAGGGCTAGCACAGATACGCAGTATTTT.

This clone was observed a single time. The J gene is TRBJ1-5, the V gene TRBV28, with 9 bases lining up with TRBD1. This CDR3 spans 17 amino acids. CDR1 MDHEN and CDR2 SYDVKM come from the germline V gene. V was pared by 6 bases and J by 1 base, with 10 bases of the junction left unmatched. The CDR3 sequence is CASSPLTGGMSNQPQHF. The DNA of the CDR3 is TGTGCCAGCAGCCCTCTTACAGGGGGCATGAGCAATCAGCCCCAGCATTTT.

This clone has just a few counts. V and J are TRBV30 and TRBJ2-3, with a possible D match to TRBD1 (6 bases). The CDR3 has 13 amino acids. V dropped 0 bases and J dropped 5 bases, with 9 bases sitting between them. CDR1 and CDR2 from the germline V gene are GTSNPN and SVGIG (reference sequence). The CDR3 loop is CAWSVQGQDTQYF. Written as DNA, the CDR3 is TGTGCCTGGAGTGTACAGGGTCAAGATACGCAGTATTTT. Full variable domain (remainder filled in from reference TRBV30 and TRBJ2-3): SQTIHQWPATLVQPVGSPLSLECTVEGTSNPNLYWYRQAAGRGLQLLFYSVGIGQISSEVPQNLSASRPQDRQFILSSKKLLLSDSGFYLCAWSVQGQDTQYFGPGTRLTVL.

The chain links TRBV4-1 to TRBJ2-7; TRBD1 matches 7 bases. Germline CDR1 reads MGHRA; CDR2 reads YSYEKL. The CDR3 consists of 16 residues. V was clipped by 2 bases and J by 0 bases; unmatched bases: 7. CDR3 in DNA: TGCGCCAGCAGCCAATTTGGGACAGTCGGCTCCTACGAGCAGTACTTC. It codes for CASSQFGTVGSYEQYF.

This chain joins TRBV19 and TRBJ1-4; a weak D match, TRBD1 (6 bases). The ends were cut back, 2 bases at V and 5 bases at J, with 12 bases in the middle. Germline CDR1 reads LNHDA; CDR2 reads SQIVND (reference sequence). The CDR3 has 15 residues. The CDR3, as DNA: TGTGCCAGTAGTATAAATGGACAGATCAATGAAAAACTGTTTTTT. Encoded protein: CASSINGQINEKLFF.

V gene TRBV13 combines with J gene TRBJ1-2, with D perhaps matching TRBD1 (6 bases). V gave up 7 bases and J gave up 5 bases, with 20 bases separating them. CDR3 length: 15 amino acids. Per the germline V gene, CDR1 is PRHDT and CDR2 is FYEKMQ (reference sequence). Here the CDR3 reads CASTLRDTLIYGYTF. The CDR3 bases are TGTGCCAGCACCCTCCGGGACACCCTTATTTATGGCTACACCTTC.